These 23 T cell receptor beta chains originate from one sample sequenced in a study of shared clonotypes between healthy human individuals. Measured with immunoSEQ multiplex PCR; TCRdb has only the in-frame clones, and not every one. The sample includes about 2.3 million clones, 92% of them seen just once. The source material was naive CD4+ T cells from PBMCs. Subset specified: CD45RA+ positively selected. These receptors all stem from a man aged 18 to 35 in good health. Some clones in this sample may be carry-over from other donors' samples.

In nucleotides, the CDR3 is TGTGCCAGCAGCTTAGAAGACGCTCCCTGGGATGAGCAGTTCTTC. This sequence encodes CASSLEDAPWDEQFF. The V call is TRBV7-2, the J call TRBJ2-1; D is unclear. V was cut by 1 base and J by 8 bases, with 15 bases left in between. The CDR3 runs to 15 residues. The germline V gene encodes CDR1 SGHTA and CDR2 FQGNSA.

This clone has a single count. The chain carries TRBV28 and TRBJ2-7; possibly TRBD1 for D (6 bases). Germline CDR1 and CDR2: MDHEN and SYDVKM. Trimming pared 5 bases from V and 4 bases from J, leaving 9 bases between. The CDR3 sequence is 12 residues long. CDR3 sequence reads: CASSGRGYEQYF. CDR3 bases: TGTGCCAGCAGTGGCAGGGGTTACGAGCAGTACTTC. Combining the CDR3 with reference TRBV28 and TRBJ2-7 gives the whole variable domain DVKVTQSSRYLVKRTGEKVFLECVQDMDHENMFWYRQDPGLGLRLIYFSYDVKMKEKGDIPEGYSVSREKKERFSLILESASTNQTSMYLCASSGRGYEQYFGPGTRLTVT.

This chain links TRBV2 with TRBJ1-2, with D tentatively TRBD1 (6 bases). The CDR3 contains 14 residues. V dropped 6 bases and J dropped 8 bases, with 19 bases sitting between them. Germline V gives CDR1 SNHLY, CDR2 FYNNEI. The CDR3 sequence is CASRRQVSQSGYTF. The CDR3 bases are TGTGCCAGCAGAAGACAGGTCTCTCAAAGCGGCTACACCTTC.

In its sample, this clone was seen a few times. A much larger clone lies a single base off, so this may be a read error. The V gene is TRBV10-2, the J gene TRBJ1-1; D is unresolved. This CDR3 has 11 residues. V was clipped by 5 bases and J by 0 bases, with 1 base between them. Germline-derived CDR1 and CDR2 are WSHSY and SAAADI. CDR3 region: CASSLNTEAFF. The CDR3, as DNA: TGCGCCAGCAGTTTGAACACTGAAGCTTTCTTT.

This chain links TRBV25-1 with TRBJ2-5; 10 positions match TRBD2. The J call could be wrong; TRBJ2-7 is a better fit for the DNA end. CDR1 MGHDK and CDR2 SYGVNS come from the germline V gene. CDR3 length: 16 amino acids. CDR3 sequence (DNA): TGTGCCAGCAGCAGCTTCGCTAGCGGGAGTCGATACGAGCAGTACTTC. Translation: CASSSFASGSRYEQYF.

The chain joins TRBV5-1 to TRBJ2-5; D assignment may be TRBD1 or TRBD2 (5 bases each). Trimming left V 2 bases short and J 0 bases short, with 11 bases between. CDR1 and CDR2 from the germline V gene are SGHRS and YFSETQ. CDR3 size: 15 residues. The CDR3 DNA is TGCGCCAGCAGCTTAACGACGGGGCACCAAGAGACCCAGTACTTC. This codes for CASSLTTGHQETQYF. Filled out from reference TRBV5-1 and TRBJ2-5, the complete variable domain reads KAGVTQTPRYLIKTRGQQVTLSCSPISGHRSVSWYQQTPGQGLQFLFEYFSETQRNKGNFPGRFSGRQFSNSRSEMNVSTLELGDSALYLCASSLTTGHQETQYFGPGTRLLVL.

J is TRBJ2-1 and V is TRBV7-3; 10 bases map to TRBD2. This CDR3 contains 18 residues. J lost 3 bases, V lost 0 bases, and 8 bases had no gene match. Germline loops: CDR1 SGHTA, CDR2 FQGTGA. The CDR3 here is CASSLTDRLAGVYNEQFF. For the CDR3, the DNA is TGTGCCAGCAGCTTAACAGACAGGCTAGCGGGAGTCTACAATGAGCAGTTCTTC.

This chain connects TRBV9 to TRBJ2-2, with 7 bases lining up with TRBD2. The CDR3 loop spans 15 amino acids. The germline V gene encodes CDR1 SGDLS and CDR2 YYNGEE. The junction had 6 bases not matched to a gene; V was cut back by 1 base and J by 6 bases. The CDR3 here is CASSVRLAPPGELFF. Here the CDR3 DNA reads TGTGCCAGCAGCGTAAGACTAGCCCCCCCCGGGGAGCTGTTTTTT.

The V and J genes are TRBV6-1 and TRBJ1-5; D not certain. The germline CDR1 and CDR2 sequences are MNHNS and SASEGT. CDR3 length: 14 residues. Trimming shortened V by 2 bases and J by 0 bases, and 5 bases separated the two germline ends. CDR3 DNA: TGTGCCAGCAGTGAAACTCATAGCAATCAGCCCCAGCATTTT. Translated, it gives CASSETHSNQPQHF.

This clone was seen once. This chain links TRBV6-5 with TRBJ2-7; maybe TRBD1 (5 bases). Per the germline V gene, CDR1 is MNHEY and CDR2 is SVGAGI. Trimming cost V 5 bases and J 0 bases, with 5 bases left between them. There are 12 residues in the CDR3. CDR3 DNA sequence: TGTGCCAGCAGTGACAGCTCCTACGAGCAGTACTTC. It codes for CASSDSSYEQYF.

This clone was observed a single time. The CDR3, as DNA: TGTGCCAGCAGCCGCCTAGCGGACTACACAGATACGCAGTATTTT. It yields the protein CASSRLADYTDTQYF. J is TRBJ2-3 and V is TRBV7-6; TRBD2 matches 7 bases. After removal of 5 bases from V and 2 bases from J, the junction contained 7 bases not matched to a gene. The CDR3 sequence is 15 residues long. Germline V CDR1 and CDR2: SGHVS, FNYEAQ.

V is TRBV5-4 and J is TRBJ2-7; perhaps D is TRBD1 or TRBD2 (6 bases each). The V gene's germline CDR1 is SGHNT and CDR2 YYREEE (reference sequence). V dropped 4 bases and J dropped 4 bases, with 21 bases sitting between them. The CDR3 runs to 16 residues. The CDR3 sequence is CASSRRGGQGYYEQYF. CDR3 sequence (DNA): TGTGCCAGCAGCCGACGTGGGGGGCAGGGTTATTACGAGCAGTACTTC.

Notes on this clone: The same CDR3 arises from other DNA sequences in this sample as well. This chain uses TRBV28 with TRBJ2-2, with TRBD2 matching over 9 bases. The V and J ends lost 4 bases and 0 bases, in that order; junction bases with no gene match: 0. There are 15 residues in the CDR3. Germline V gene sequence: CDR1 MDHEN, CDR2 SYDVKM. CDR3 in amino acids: CASSSSGANTGELFF. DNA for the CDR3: TGTGCCAGCAGTTCTAGCGGGGCGAACACCGGGGAGCTGTTTTTT.

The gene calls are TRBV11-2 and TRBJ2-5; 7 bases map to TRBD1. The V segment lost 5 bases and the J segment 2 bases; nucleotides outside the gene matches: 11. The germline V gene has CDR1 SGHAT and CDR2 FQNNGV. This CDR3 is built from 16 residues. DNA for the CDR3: TGTGCCAGCAGCCACAAGACCGGGACAGCTCAAGAGACCCAGTACTTC. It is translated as CASSHKTGTAQETQYF. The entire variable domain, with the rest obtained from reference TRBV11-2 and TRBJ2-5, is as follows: EAGVAQSPRYKIIEKRQSVAFWCNPISGHATLYWYQQILGQGPKLLIQFQNNGVVDDSQLPKDRFSAERLKGVDSTLKIQPAKLEDSAVYLCASSHKTGTAQETQYFGPGTRLLVL.

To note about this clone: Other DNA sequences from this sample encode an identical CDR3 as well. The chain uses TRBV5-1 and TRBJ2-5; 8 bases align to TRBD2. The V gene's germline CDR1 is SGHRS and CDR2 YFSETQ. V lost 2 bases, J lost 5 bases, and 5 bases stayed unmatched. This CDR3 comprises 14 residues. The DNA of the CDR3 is TGCGCCAGCAGCTTAGCGGGAGTCGGTGAGACCCAGTACTTC. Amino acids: CASSLAGVGETQYF.

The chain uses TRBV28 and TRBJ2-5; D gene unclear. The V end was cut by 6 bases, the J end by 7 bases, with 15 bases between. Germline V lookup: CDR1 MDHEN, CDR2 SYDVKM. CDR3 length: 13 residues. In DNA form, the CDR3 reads TGTGCCAGCAGCTCAAGGACCATTTGGACCCAGTACTTC. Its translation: CASSSRTIWTQYF. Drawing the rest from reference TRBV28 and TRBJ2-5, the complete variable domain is DVKVTQSSRYLVKRTGEKVFLECVQDMDHENMFWYRQDPGLGLRLIYFSYDVKMKEKGDIPEGYSVSREKKERFSLILESASTNQTSMYLCASSSRTIWTQYFGPGTRLLVL.

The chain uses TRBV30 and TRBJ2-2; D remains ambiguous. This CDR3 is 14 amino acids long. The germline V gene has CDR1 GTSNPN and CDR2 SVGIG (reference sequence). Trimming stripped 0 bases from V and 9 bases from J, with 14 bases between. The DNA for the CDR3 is TGTGCCTGGAGTGTATCCCTCATAAACCGGGAGCTGTTTTTT. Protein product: CAWSVSLINRELFF.

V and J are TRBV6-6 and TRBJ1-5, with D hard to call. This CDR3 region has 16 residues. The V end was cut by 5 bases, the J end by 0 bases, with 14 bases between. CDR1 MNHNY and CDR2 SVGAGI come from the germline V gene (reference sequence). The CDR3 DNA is TGTGCCAGCAGTCGCCGAGTGGAAGATAGCAATCAGCCCCAGCATTTT. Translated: CASSRRVEDSNQPQHF.

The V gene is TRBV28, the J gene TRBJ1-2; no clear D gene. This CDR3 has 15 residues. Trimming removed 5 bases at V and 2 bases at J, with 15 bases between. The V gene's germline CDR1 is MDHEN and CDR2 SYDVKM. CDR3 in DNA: TGTGCCAGCAGTCCCTTGGGCCGACCGAACTATGGCTACACCTTC. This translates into CASSPLGRPNYGYTF.

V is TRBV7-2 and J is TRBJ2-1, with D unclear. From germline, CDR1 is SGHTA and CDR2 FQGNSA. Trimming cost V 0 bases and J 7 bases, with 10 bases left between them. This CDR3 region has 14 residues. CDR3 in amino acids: CASSLARMNNEQFF. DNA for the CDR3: TGTGCCAGCAGCTTAGCACGGATGAATAATGAGCAGTTCTTC.

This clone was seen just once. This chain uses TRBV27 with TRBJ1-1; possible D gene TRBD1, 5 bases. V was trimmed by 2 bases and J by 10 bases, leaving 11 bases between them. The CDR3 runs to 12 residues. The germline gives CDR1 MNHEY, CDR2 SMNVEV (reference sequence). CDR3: CASSLPGRLAFF. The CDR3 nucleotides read TGTGCCAGCAGTTTACCAGGGAGATTAGCTTTCTTT.

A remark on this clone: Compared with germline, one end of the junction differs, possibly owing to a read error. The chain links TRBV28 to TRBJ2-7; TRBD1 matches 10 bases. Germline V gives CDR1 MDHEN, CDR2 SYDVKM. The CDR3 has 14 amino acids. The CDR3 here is CASSLTGGSFEQYF. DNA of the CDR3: TGTGCCAGCAGTTTGACAGGGGGCTCCTTCGAGCAGTACTTC.

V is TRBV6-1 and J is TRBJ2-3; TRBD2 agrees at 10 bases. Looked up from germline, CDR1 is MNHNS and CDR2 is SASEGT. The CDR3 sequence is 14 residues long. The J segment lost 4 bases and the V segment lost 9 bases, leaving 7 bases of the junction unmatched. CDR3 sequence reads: CASPASGRPDTQYF. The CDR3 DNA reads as TGTGCCAGTCCTGCTAGCGGGAGACCAGATACGCAGTATTTT.